These 24 T cell receptor beta chains were sequenced from one sample in a study of blood T cell repertoires in COVID-19. Profiled with immunoSEQ multiplex PCR; TCRdb holds only in-frame clones, not every one. Counted here are 210,000 or so clones, approximately 80% occurring once; the ten biggest clones make up more than 9%. The material sequenced was peripheral blood. These receptors were obtained from a woman aged 80 or over with acute or convalescent COVID-19.

This sequence joins TRBV19 and TRBJ2-1; 12 bases are shared with TRBD2. This CDR3 contains 15 residues. J gave up 9 bases and V 7 bases, and 10 bases lay outside the gene matches. The germline gives CDR1 LNHDA, CDR2 SQIVND (reference sequence). Here the CDR3 DNA reads TGTGCCAGTACACTAGCGGGAGGAATTTTAGTTGAGCAGTTCTTC. It codes for CASTLAGGILVEQFF.

The rearrangement uses TRBV11-2 and TRBJ2-1; tentative D call: TRBD2 (5 bases). Trimming removed 5 bases from V and 7 bases from J, with 21 bases in between. Germline V gene data show CDR1 as SGHAT and CDR2 as FQNNGV. There are 16 residues in the CDR3. The CDR3 sequence is CASSLDRTSNGNEQFF. DNA of the CDR3: TGTGCCAGCAGCCTGGACCGAACTAGTAATGGGAATGAGCAGTTCTTC.

The chain joins TRBV29-1 to TRBJ2-7; 7 bases map to TRBD1. The V gene end was trimmed by 7 bases and the J gene end by 0 bases; junction bases not matched to a gene: 6. The CDR3 extends over 13 amino acids. Germline CDR1 reads SQVTM; CDR2 reads ANQGSEA. CDR3 coding DNA: TGCAGCGCCCGGGACAGAAGCTCCTACGAGCAGTACTTC. It is translated as CSARDRSSYEQYF.

V gene TRBV19 combines with J gene TRBJ1-5; tentative D call: TRBD1 (5 bases). Trimming removed 5 bases at V and 1 base at J, with 9 bases between. In germline, CDR1 is LNHDA, CDR2 SQIVND (reference sequence). CDR3 length: 14 amino acids. CDR3 sequence (DNA): TGTGCCAGTAGTCCACGACAGAGCAATCAGCCCCAGCATTTT. It translates to CASSPRQSNQPQHF.

This clone was seen once. The rearrangement links TRBV6-5 to TRBJ1-3, with D possibly being TRBD1 (5 bases). Germline V gene sequence: CDR1 MNHEY, CDR2 SVGAGI. V gave up 6 bases and J gave up 4 bases, with 13 bases separating them. This CDR3 comprises 14 residues. CDR3 residues: CASSRGGIGNTIYF. The CDR3 region has the DNA TGTGCCAGCAGCCGTGGGGGGATCGGAAACACCATATATTTT.

The chain is built from TRBV18 and TRBJ1-1; 8 positions match TRBD1. Germline loops: CDR1 KGHSH, CDR2 LQKENI. J gave up 6 bases and V 3 bases, and 15 bases lay outside the gene matches. The CDR3 length is 17 residues. CDR3 region: CASSPSDRGLGSAEAFF. The CDR3 bases are TGTGCCAGCTCACCCTCAGACAGGGGCCTGGGGTCCGCTGAAGCTTTCTTT.

The genes are TRBV4-1 and TRBJ1-6; 8 bases agree with TRBD1. The ends lost 0 bases at V and 3 bases at J; junction bases unmatched: 4. The CDR3 has 17 amino acids. Germline V gives CDR1 MGHRA, CDR2 YSYEKL. Here the CDR3 reads CASSQEGQANYNSPLHF. CDR3 nucleotides: TGCGCCAGCAGCCAAGAGGGACAGGCAAACTATAATTCACCCCTCCACTTT.

The V and J genes are TRBV11-2 and TRBJ1-2; possibly TRBD1 for D (6 bases). The CDR3 is made up of 13 amino acids. CDR1 is SGHAT and CDR2 is FQNNGV in the germline V gene. Between the trimmed V and J ends, which lost 5 bases and 8 bases, there was a span of 15 bases. CDR3 sequence reads: CASSKQDSVGYTF. CDR3 nucleotide sequence: TGTGCCAGCAGCAAACAGGACAGCGTAGGCTACACCTTC.

This clone was recorded only once. The DNA of the CDR3 is TGTGCCAGCACCAGCGGGAGGATGATTGAGACCCAGTACTTC. Translating gives CASTSGRMIETQYF. This chain joins TRBV28 and TRBJ2-5, with TRBD2 matching over 9 bases. In germline, CDR1 is MDHEN, CDR2 SYDVKM. The CDR3 extends over 14 amino acids. Unmatched junction bases numbered 8, after V lost 7 bases and J lost 5 bases.

V and J are TRBV11-2 and TRBJ2-5, with D unclear. CDR1 is SGHAT, CDR2 FQNNGV, per germline. Trimming shortened V by 1 base and J by 2 bases, and 5 bases separated the two germline ends. This CDR3 is 13 amino acids long. The CDR3 DNA sequence: TGTGCCAGCAGCTTAGCTAGTCAAGAGACCCAGTACTTC. Translated: CASSLASQETQYF.

CDR3 coding DNA: TGTGCCAGCAGCCGTCGGCGGGGTTACAATGAGCAGTTCTTC. This sequence encodes CASSRRRGYNEQFF. The genes are TRBV6-5 and TRBJ2-1; perhaps TRBD2 as D (6 bases). CDR1 is MNHEY and CDR2 is SVGAGI in the germline V gene. The length of the CDR3 is 14 residues. V lost 6 bases and J lost 4, with 13 bases in between.

The chain joins TRBV18 to TRBJ1-1, with D unresolved. The V end lost 8 bases, the J end lost 1 base, and 11 bases lay between the germline ends. CDR1 is KGHSH and CDR2 is LQKENI in the germline V gene. The CDR3 has 13 residues. The CDR3 bases are TGTGCCAGCGTTTTTGGCTGGAACACTGAAGCTTTCTTT. Its protein product is CASVFGWNTEAFF. Drawing the rest from reference TRBV18 and TRBJ1-1, the complete variable domain is NAGVMQNPRHLVRRRGQEARLRCSPMKGHSHVYWYRQLPEEGLKFMVYLQKENIIDESGMPKERFSAEFPKEGPSILRIQQVVRGDSAAYFCASVFGWNTEAFFGQGTRLTVV.

V is TRBV7-2 and J is TRBJ1-3; D not resolved. The germline CDR1 and CDR2 sequences are SGHTA and FQGNSA. The CDR3 contains 16 residues. Trimming removed 5 bases from V and 4 bases from J, with 18 bases in between. CDR3 amino acids: CASSRARVESGNTIYF. For the CDR3, the DNA is TGTGCCAGCAGCCGTGCTCGGGTTGAGTCCGGAAACACCATATATTTT.

This clone has only one observation. The chain is built from TRBV10-3 and TRBJ1-1; tentative D call: TRBD1 (6 bases). The CDR3 spans 13 residues. The V end lost 8 bases, the J end lost 4 bases, and 14 bases lay between the germline ends. Germline lookup yields CDR1 ENHRY and CDR2 SYGVKD. CDR3 residues: CAIGWGQGTEAFF. The DNA for the CDR3 is TGTGCCATCGGGTGGGGGCAGGGCACTGAAGCTTTCTTT.

The chain links TRBV7-2 to TRBJ1-2; 9 bases match TRBD1. This CDR3 comprises 16 residues. Germline V gene lookup returns CDR1 SGHTA and CDR2 FQGNSA. Trimming took 1 base from V and 8 from J; bases not matched to a gene: 11. For the CDR3, the DNA is TGTGCCAGCAGCTTAGTGACCCAGACAGGGGGAAGCGGCTACACCTTC. It yields the protein CASSLVTQTGGSGYTF.

This chain links TRBV30 with TRBJ2-5, with 7 bases lining up with TRBD2. Germline CDR1 GTSNPN, CDR2 SVGIG (reference sequence). The CDR3 extends over 14 amino acids. Trimming at V came to 1 base and at J to 2 bases, leaving 4 bases not matched to a gene. The CDR3 loop reads CAWSGGGGQETQYF. The CDR3 region has the DNA TGTGCCTGGAGTGGAGGCGGGGGTCAAGAGACCCAGTACTTC.

The CDR3 DNA reads as TGCGCCAGCAGTCGTCAGGGGCAAGAGACCCAGTACTTC. It specifies CASSRQGQETQYF. The chain uses TRBV4-1 and TRBJ2-5; weak D call: TRBD1 (6 bases). The V end was cut by 6 bases, the J end by 2 bases, with 10 bases between. This CDR3 is built from 13 residues. Germline V lookup: CDR1 MGHRA, CDR2 YSYEKL.

The V call is TRBV7-2, the J call TRBJ1-2, with no clear D. CDR3 length: 12 residues. V was trimmed by 1 base and J by 7 bases, leaving 7 bases between them. Germline-derived CDR1 and CDR2 are SGHTA and FQGNSA. The CDR3 is CASSLVHPGYTF. The CDR3 region has the DNA TGTGCCAGCAGCTTAGTCCATCCTGGCTACACCTTC.

The chain combines TRBV4-3 with TRBJ1-2, with D perhaps matching TRBD1 (6 bases). Germline lookup yields CDR1 LGHNA and CDR2 YSLEER. The V end lost 4 bases, the J end lost 2 bases, and 14 bases lay between the germline ends. The CDR3 is made up of 15 amino acids. The CDR3: CASSPQGFVNYGYTF. CDR3 in DNA: TGCGCCAGCAGCCCCCAGGGGTTCGTCAACTATGGCTACACCTTC.

This chain's CDR3 is CASSELTIYF. The DNA for the CDR3 is TGTGCCAGCAGTGAATTAACCATATATTTT. The rearrangement joins TRBV25-1 to TRBJ1-3, with no clear D. In germline, CDR1 is MGHDK, CDR2 SYGVNS. The CDR3 consists of 10 residues. Between the trimmed V and J ends, which lost 1 base and 10 bases, there was a span of 2 bases.

Comments on this clone: The limits of the CDR3 on the DNA are not certain, so only TCRdb's listed CDR3 is given. This CDR3 is CASSSSTENYEQYF. The gene calls are TRBV28 and TRBJ2-7; no DNA check was done on the table's D call, TRBD1. The CDR3 spans 14 amino acids, including both terminal residues. Germline assignment: CDR1 MDHEN and CDR2 SYDVKM.

V usage is TRBV5-1 and J usage is TRBJ1-4; 8 bases are a match to TRBD1. The CDR3 is made up of 14 amino acids. The ends lost 1 base at V and 7 bases at J; junction bases unmatched: 3. Per germline, CDR1 SGHRS and CDR2 YFSETQ. The CDR3 coding sequence is TGCGCCAGCAGCTTGACAGGGGGTGGTGAAAAACTGTTTTTT. Its protein is CASSLTGGGEKLFF.

This clone showed up just once. The rearrangement links TRBV7-2 to TRBJ2-1; tentatively, D is TRBD1 (5 bases). Germline assignment: CDR1 SGHTA and CDR2 FQGNSA. V dropped 2 bases and J dropped 6 bases, with 17 bases sitting between them. The CDR3 runs 16 residues. The CDR3 DNA is TGTGCCAGCAGCTTAATCTCCGGGCAGGGTTTCAATGAGCAGTTCTTC. Protein product: CASSLISGQGFNEQFF.

The CDR3 here is CATSRAPDFGTDTQYF. In DNA form, the CDR3 reads TGTGCCACCAGCAGGGCCCCTGACTTCGGCACAGATACGCAGTATTTT. The chain couples TRBV15 to TRBJ2-3; D remains ambiguous. With 3 bases removed from V and 1 base from J, the gap between germline ends came to 14 bases. The germline V gene encodes CDR1 LNHNV and CDR2 YYDKDF (reference sequence). CDR3 length equals 16 residues.